This is a list of T cell receptor beta chains from one sample in a study of blood T cell repertoires in COVID-19. The repertoire was sequenced with immunoSEQ multiplex PCR; TCRdb's copy has only in-frame clones and lacks some. There are 110,000 or so clones in the sample; more than 80% occur only once, and about 5.5% lies in the top ten. The material sequenced was peripheral blood. The receptors originated from a woman aged 55-70 years with COVID-19, enrolled during active disease. Both conserved end residues are part of each CDR3. A D gene is named only where the DNA matches it firmly. Size values are once, few and many counts, or a class for expanded clones, and some rows have none.

v_call: TRBV5-1
cdr3_length: 15
d_call: .
clone_size: few
j_call: TRBJ2-2
cdr3_aa: CASRPHSHYTGELFF
cdr3_nt: TGCGCCAGCAGGCCTCACTCTCATTACACCGGGGAGCTGTTTTTT

v_call: TRBV18
cdr3_length: 15
d_call: TRBD2
clone_size: .
j_call: TRBJ2-3
cdr3_aa: CASSPSGGAADTQYF
cdr3_nt: TGTGCCAGCTCACCCTCCGGGGGGGCCGCCGATACGCAGTATTTT

v_call: TRBV12-5
cdr3_length: 15
d_call: .
clone_size: .
j_call: TRBJ2-3
cdr3_aa: CASGSNIAVGGRQYF
cdr3_nt: TGTGCTAGTGGTTCGAATATAGCCGTGGGAGGTAGGCAGTATTTT

v_call: TRBV23-1
cdr3_length: 17
d_call: .
clone_size: .
j_call: TRBJ1-4
cdr3_aa: CASSQSEKGATNEKLFF
cdr3_nt: TGCGCCAGCAGTCAATCCGAGAAGGGGGCAACTAATGAAAAACTGTTTTTT

v_call: TRBV5-1
cdr3_length: 17
d_call: TRBD1
clone_size: .
j_call: TRBJ2-5
cdr3_aa: CASSLTRGQGLGETQYF
cdr3_nt: TGCGCCAGCAGCTTGACCCGGGGACAGGGGCTTGGGGAGACCCAGTACTTC

v_call: TRBV2
cdr3_length: 15
d_call: TRBD1
clone_size: .
j_call: TRBJ1-3
cdr3_aa: CASGRGTGSGNTIYF
cdr3_nt: TGTGCCAGCGGGAGGGGGACAGGGTCTGGAAACACCATATATTTT

v_call: TRBV21-1
cdr3_length: 19
d_call: .
clone_size: few
j_call: TRBJ1-6
cdr3_aa: CASSSSFGTGALYNSPLHF
cdr3_nt: .

v_call: TRBV27
cdr3_length: 17
d_call: TRBD2
clone_size: .
j_call: TRBJ2-4
cdr3_aa: CASSSRTGGSAKNIQYF
cdr3_nt: TGTGCCAGCAGTTCCAGGACGGGGGGATCGGCCAAAAACATTCAGTACTTC

v_call: TRBV9
cdr3_length: 13
d_call: .
clone_size: .
j_call: TRBJ2-1
cdr3_aa: CASSVARSDEQFF
cdr3_nt: TGTGCCAGCAGCGTAGCCCGGAGCGATGAGCAGTTCTTC

v_call: TRBV7-8
cdr3_length: 16
d_call: .
clone_size: .
j_call: TRBJ1-5
cdr3_aa: CASSLDFGASNQPQHF
cdr3_nt: TGTGCCAGCAGCTTAGACTTTGGAGCAAGCAATCAGCCCCAGCATTTT

v_call: TRBV20-1
cdr3_length: 15
d_call: .
clone_size: .
j_call: TRBJ2-5
cdr3_aa: CSASPWDLGQETQYF
cdr3_nt: TGCAGTGCTAGTCCGTGGGACTTGGGCCAAGAGACCCAGTACTTC

v_call: TRBV3-1/TRBV3-2
cdr3_length: 14
d_call: TRBD1
clone_size: .
j_call: TRBJ1-4
cdr3_aa: CASSLDRAGEKLFF
cdr3_nt: TGTGCCAGCAGTCTGGACAGGGCGGGGGAAAAACTGTTTTTT

v_call: TRBV27
cdr3_length: 14
d_call: .
clone_size: .
j_call: TRBJ2-7
cdr3_aa: CASSFSAGTYEQYF
cdr3_nt: TGTGCCAGCAGTTTCTCCGCAGGGACCTACGAGCAGTACTTC

v_call: TRBV4-3
cdr3_length: 15
d_call: .
clone_size: .
j_call: TRBJ1-2
cdr3_aa: CASSQVQNINYGYTF
cdr3_nt: TGCGCCAGCAGCCAAGTGCAGAATATTAACTATGGCTACACCTTC

v_call: TRBV6-1
cdr3_length: 13
d_call: .
clone_size: .
j_call: TRBJ2-4
cdr3_aa: CASSESDQNIQYF
cdr3_nt: TGTGCCAGCAGTGAATCAGATCAGAACATTCAGTACTTC

v_call: TRBV5-6
cdr3_length: 14
d_call: TRBD1
clone_size: .
j_call: TRBJ2-3
cdr3_aa: CASSNRGKTDTQYF
cdr3_nt: TGTGCCAGCAGCAACAGGGGGAAAACAGATACGCAGTATTTT

v_call: TRBV6-6
cdr3_length: 14
d_call: TRBD1
clone_size: once
j_call: TRBJ1-5
cdr3_aa: CASSGQGGGQPQHF
cdr3_nt: TGTGCCAGCAGTGGACAGGGAGGGGGTCAGCCCCAGCATTTT

v_call: TRBV7-9
cdr3_length: 14
d_call: .
clone_size: .
j_call: TRBJ1-2
cdr3_aa: CASSFGRGNYGYTF
cdr3_nt: TGTGCCAGCAGCTTCGGTAGAGGAAACTATGGCTACACCTTC

v_call: TRBV2
cdr3_length: 14
d_call: TRBD1
clone_size: .
j_call: TRBJ1-2
cdr3_aa: CASSGGQGVYGYTF
cdr3_nt: TGTGCCAGCAGTGGCGGACAGGGGGTCTATGGCTACACCTTC

v_call: TRBV14
cdr3_length: 15
d_call: .
clone_size: .
j_call: TRBJ2-3
cdr3_aa: CASSLQGLGTDTQYF
cdr3_nt: TGTGCCAGCAGTCTGCAGGGTCTGGGGACAGATACGCAGTATTTT

v_call: TRBV7-3
cdr3_length: 18
d_call: .
clone_size: .
j_call: TRBJ2-6
cdr3_aa: CASSLTRGSSSGANVLTF
cdr3_nt: TGTGCCAGCAGCTTAACCAGGGGAAGTAGCTCTGGGGCCAACGTCCTGACTTTC

v_call: TRBV10-2
cdr3_length: 16
d_call: TRBD2
clone_size: .
j_call: TRBJ2-3
cdr3_aa: CASSDQRGGSTDTQYF
cdr3_nt: TGCGCCAGCAGTGACCAGCGGGGGGGATCGACAGATACGCAGTATTTT

v_call: TRBV5-4
cdr3_length: 14
d_call: .
clone_size: .
j_call: TRBJ1-4
cdr3_aa: CASSLQGTNEKLFF
cdr3_nt: TGTGCCAGCAGCTTGCAGGGTACTAATGAAAAACTGTTTTTT

v_call: TRBV5-1
cdr3_length: 12
d_call: .
clone_size: .
j_call: TRBJ2-3
cdr3_aa: CASSPYRDTQYF
cdr3_nt: TGCGCCAGCAGCCCCTATCGAGATACGCAGTATTTT

v_call: TRBV10-1
cdr3_length: 14
d_call: TRBD2
clone_size: .
j_call: TRBJ2-7
cdr3_aa: CASSEAGGLYEQYF
cdr3_nt: TGCGCCAGCAGTGAAGCGGGGGGTCTCTACGAGCAGTACTTC

v_call: TRBV5-1
cdr3_length: 15
d_call: .
clone_size: few
j_call: TRBJ1-4
cdr3_aa: CASSPGRRHNEKLFF
cdr3_nt: TGCGCCAGCAGCCCCGGCCGAAGACATAATGAAAAACTGTTTTTT

v_call: TRBV6-6
cdr3_length: 14
d_call: .
clone_size: .
j_call: TRBJ2-7
cdr3_aa: CASSYLGLPYEQYF
cdr3_nt: TGTGCCAGCAGTTACTTAGGACTCCCTTACGAGCAGTACTTC

v_call: TRBV13
cdr3_length: 12
d_call: .
clone_size: .
j_call: TRBJ1-2
cdr3_aa: CASSLQAYGYTF
cdr3_nt: TGTGCCAGCAGCTTGCAGGCATATGGCTACACCTTC

v_call: TRBV6-5
cdr3_length: 15
d_call: .
clone_size: .
j_call: TRBJ1-1
cdr3_aa: CASKFGLGRNTEAFF
cdr3_nt: TGTGCCAGCAAGTTTGGTCTGGGCAGGAACACTGAAGCTTTCTTT

v_call: TRBV5-1
cdr3_length: 19
d_call: .
clone_size: few
j_call: TRBJ2-1
cdr3_aa: CASSLGGGSTSSSYNEQFF
cdr3_nt: TGCGCCAGCAGCTTGGGTGGCGGTAGTACCTCAAGCTCCTACAATGAGCAGTTCTTC

v_call: TRBV27
cdr3_length: 14
d_call: .
clone_size: .
j_call: TRBJ1-2
cdr3_aa: CASYREGFLGGYTF
cdr3_nt: TGTGCCAGCTATCGGGAAGGGTTTCTAGGAGGCTACACCTTC